These 29 T cell receptor beta chains came from one sample sequenced in a study of blood T cell repertoires in COVID-19. Measured with immunoSEQ multiplex PCR; TCRdb has only the in-frame clones, and not every one. The sample has approximately 250,000 clones; around 80% are singletons. Source material: peripheral blood. These receptors all stem from a man in his forties who had recovered from COVID-19.

This chain joins TRBV9 and TRBJ1-1; no clear D. Trimming cost V 0 bases and J 1 base, with 10 bases left between them. This CDR3 is built from 15 residues. CDR1 is SGDLS and CDR2 is YYNGEE in the germline V gene. The CDR3: CASSVGPNSNTEAFF. The DNA for the CDR3 is TGTGCCAGCAGCGTAGGTCCTAATTCGAACACTGAAGCTTTCTTT.

The chain carries TRBV5-4 and TRBJ2-2; the D gene is possibly TRBD2 (5 bases). The CDR3 length is 14 residues. With 2 bases removed from V and 1 base from J, the gap between germline ends came to 6 bases. Looked up from germline, CDR1 is SGHNT and CDR2 is YYREEE (reference sequence). The CDR3 DNA reads TGTGCCAGCAGCTTCCGGGAGAACACCGGGGAGCTGTTTTTT. This gives the protein CASSFRENTGELFF.

This clone was counted between two and nine times. The chain couples TRBV7-9 to TRBJ1-6; 10 nucleotides align to TRBD1. Germline CDR1 reads SEHNR; CDR2 reads FQNEAQ (reference sequence). V lost 5 bases to trimming and J lost 11 bases; unmatched junction nucleotides: 9. The length of the CDR3 is 15 residues. The CDR3, as DNA: TGTGCCAGCAGCACAGACCGGGACAGGGGTACACCCCTCCACTTT. It specifies CASSTDRDRGTPLHF.

The V call is TRBV20-1, the J call TRBJ2-5; possible D gene TRBD1, 5 bases. Trimming removed 7 bases from V and 5 bases from J, with 11 bases in between. CDR1 and CDR2 from the germline V gene are DFQATT and SNEGSKA (reference sequence). The CDR3 runs to 11 residues. Written as DNA, the CDR3 is TGCAGTGGGCAGGGTTGGGAGACCCAGTACTTC. Encoded protein: CSGQGWETQYF.

This clone was detected only once. Additional DNA sequences in this sample encode the identical CDR3. The J gene is TRBJ2-7, the V gene TRBV6-6; perhaps TRBD2 as D (6 bases). In germline, CDR1 is MNHNY, CDR2 SVGAGI (reference sequence). The CDR3 is 12 residues long. Trimming pared 7 bases from V and 2 bases from J, leaving 9 bases between. The CDR3: CASKGTAYEQYF. CDR3 sequence (DNA): TGTGCCAGCAAGGGGACTGCCTACGAGCAGTACTTC.

The V call is TRBV29-1, the J call TRBJ2-2, with 9 positions matching TRBD2. Germline loops: CDR1 SQVTM, CDR2 ANQGSEA. V trimming: 3 bases; J trimming: 8 bases; junction bases outside the gene matches: 10. This CDR3 is built from 15 residues. In DNA form, the CDR3 reads TGCAGCGTTGAGTCCGGCGGGAGGGCAAGAGGGGAGCTGTTTTTT. It translates to CSVESGGRARGELFF.

The chain recombines TRBV5-1 with TRBJ1-6, with 7 bases that match TRBD1. CDR1 and CDR2 (germline): SGHRS, YFSETQ. V gave up 4 bases and J gave up 6 bases; unmatched junction bases: 4. This CDR3 region has 14 residues. The CDR3 here is CASSPRQGNSPLHF. CDR3 coding DNA: TGCGCCAGCAGCCCGCGACAGGGTAATTCACCCCTCCACTTT.

The J gene is TRBJ1-2, the V gene TRBV9, with D tentatively TRBD1 (6 bases). The CDR3 is made up of 14 amino acids. V lost 3 bases, J lost 6 bases, and 15 bases lay in between. Germline CDR1 reads SGDLS; CDR2 reads YYNGEE. The CDR3 loop reads CASSASGTTNGYTF. DNA of the CDR3: TGTGCCAGCAGCGCCTCCGGGACAACAAATGGCTACACCTTC.

The gene calls are TRBV11-2 and TRBJ1-2, with a tentative D call TRBD1 (6 bases). V lost 1 base, J lost 4 bases, and 7 bases lay in between. The length of the CDR3 is 13 residues. Germline V lookup: CDR1 SGHAT, CDR2 FQNNGV. CDR3 sequence (DNA): TGTGCCAGCAGCTTAGGGGGGCTCTATGGCTACACCTTC. Its protein product is CASSLGGLYGYTF.

The chain couples TRBV6-4 to TRBJ2-5, with unresolved D. The V and J ends lost 6 bases and 4 bases respectively, with 12 bases between them. CDR3 length: 13 amino acids. The germline CDR1 and CDR2 sequences are MRHNA and SNTAGT. The CDR3 nucleotides are TGTGCCAGCAGCCCCCACGGTCGAGAGACCCAGTACTTC. Translated: CASSPHGRETQYF.

The rearrangement links TRBV9 to TRBJ1-2, with D tentatively TRBD1 (6 bases). CDR3 length equals 14 residues. Germline lookup yields CDR1 SGDLS and CDR2 YYNGEE. Trimming shortened V by 4 bases and J by 8 bases, and 18 bases separated the two germline ends. The CDR3 coding sequence is TGTGCCAGCAGCCCCCACGGGGGGCGGGAGGGCTACACCTTC. It is translated as CASSPHGGREGYTF.

V gene TRBV19 combines with J gene TRBJ2-1; D is possibly TRBD1 (6 bases). The CDR3 sequence is 15 residues long. The V end was cut by 1 base, the J end by 3 bases, with 10 bases between. Per germline, CDR1 LNHDA and CDR2 SQIVND (reference sequence). This CDR3 reads CASSIVQGNYNEQFF. Written as DNA, the CDR3 is TGTGCCAGTAGTATAGTGCAGGGGAACTACAATGAGCAGTTCTTC.

The chain links TRBV4-1 to TRBJ1-3; D gene ambiguous. In germline, CDR1 is MGHRA, CDR2 YSYEKL. Trimming took off 4 bases at V and 0 bases at J, with 7 bases between the two ends. There are 14 residues in the CDR3. In DNA form, the CDR3 reads TGCGCCAGCAGCCGAACTGCCTCTGGAAACACCATATATTTT. Its protein product is CASSRTASGNTIYF.

The V and J genes are TRBV6-2 or TRBV6-3 and TRBJ2-5; D is uncertain. Germline CDR1 and CDR2: MNHEY and SVGEGT. V lost 5 bases and J lost 9, with 16 bases in between. The CDR3 consists of 13 residues. CDR3 sequence (DNA): TGTGCCAGCAGTCTCCTCCAGTTACAGTCCCAGTACTTC. Translating gives CASSLLQLQSQYF.

V and J are TRBV7-9 and TRBJ1-2, with 8 bases fitting TRBD1. This CDR3 region has 13 residues. Per the germline V gene, CDR1 is SEHNR and CDR2 is FQNEAQ (reference sequence). The trim removed 4 bases at V and 4 bases at J, leaving 2 bases unmatched. DNA for the CDR3: TGTGCCAGCAGCTCAGGGGGCGGCTATGGCTACACCTTC. Translated: CASSSGGGYGYTF.

V is TRBV24-1 and J is TRBJ2-3; no firm D call. CDR1 is KGHDR and CDR2 is SFDVKD in the germline V gene. The length of the CDR3 is 12 residues. With 4 bases removed from V and 11 bases from J, the gap between germline ends came to 12 bases. CDR3 in amino acids: CATSESGWQQYF. CDR3 DNA: TGTGCCACCAGTGAAAGTGGTTGGCAGCAGTATTTT.

The gene calls are TRBV5-1 and TRBJ2-7, with 7 bases that match TRBD1. Germline CDR1 is SGHRS and CDR2 is YFSETQ. The CDR3 runs 14 residues. With V trimmed by 4 bases and J by 2 bases, 6 bases remained unmatched. CDR3 sequence: CASSPGTDAYEQYF. The CDR3 nucleotides read TGCGCCAGCAGCCCCGGGACAGACGCCTACGAGCAGTACTTC. Together with reference TRBV5-1 and TRBJ2-7, the CDR3 gives the full variable domain: KAGVTQTPRYLIKTRGQQVTLSCSPISGHRSVSWYQQTPGQGLQFLFEYFSETQRNKGNFPGRFSGRQFSNSRSEMNVSTLELGDSALYLCASSPGTDAYEQYFGPGTRLTVT.

The chain is built from TRBV3-1 (or the pseudogene TRBV3-2) and TRBJ2-3, with a possible D match to TRBD2 (6 bases). Germline loops: CDR1 LGHDT, CDR2 YNNKEL (reference sequence). This CDR3 region has 14 residues. Trimming left V 2 bases short and J 5 bases short, with 11 bases between. CDR3: CASSQPGGGDTQYF. The DNA for the CDR3 is TGTGCCAGCAGCCAACCCGGGGGTGGAGATACGCAGTATTTT.

This clone occurred a few times. The rearrangement joins TRBV4-1 to TRBJ1-2; D unclear. Germline V gene sequence: CDR1 MGHRA, CDR2 YSYEKL. V gave up 3 bases and J gave up 7 bases, with 15 bases separating them. The CDR3 spans 14 residues. CDR3 DNA: TGCGCCAGCAGCCAGGGAGGGAACTGGGCTGGCTACACCTTC. It translates to CASSQGGNWAGYTF.

This chain joins TRBV7-8 and TRBJ2-2, with 12 bases fitting TRBD2. CDR1 is SGHVS and CDR2 is FQNEAQ in the germline V gene. This CDR3 has 20 residues. V lost 1 base and J lost 3; bases outside the gene matches: 12. The CDR3 DNA reads as TGTGCCAGCAGCTTAGTCACGGGTCTTAGACTAGCGGGGGACACCGGGGAGCTGTTTTTT. Its protein is CASSLVTGLRLAGDTGELFF.

This clone has at least ten counts. The chain links TRBV6-5 to TRBJ1-6; D may be TRBD1 (6 bases). The germline V gene has CDR1 MNHEY and CDR2 SVGAGI. Trimming removed 7 bases at V and 10 bases at J, with 17 bases between. The CDR3 is 14 amino acids. The CDR3 region is CASIPTGFGSPLHF. The CDR3 nucleotides read TGTGCCAGCATTCCAACAGGGTTTGGGTCACCCCTCCACTTT.

This clone was counted between two and nine times. CDR3 in DNA: TGTGCCTGGAATCTTGGCCAAATGAACACTGAAGCTTTCTTT. This gives the protein CAWNLGQMNTEAFF. The chain joins TRBV30 to TRBJ1-1; no reliable D call. This CDR3 is 14 amino acids long. Germline V lookup: CDR1 GTSNPN, CDR2 SVGIG (reference sequence). V dropped 4 bases and J dropped 0 bases, with 12 bases sitting between them.

This chain uses TRBV18 with TRBJ2-5, with D possibly matching TRBD2 (7 bases). Germline V gives CDR1 KGHSH, CDR2 LQKENI. The V end was cut by 3 bases, the J end by 0 bases, with 11 bases between. This CDR3 has 15 amino acids. The DNA of the CDR3 is TGTGCCAGCTCACCCCTCGGGGGGCACCAAGAGACCCAGTACTTC. Protein sequence: CASSPLGGHQETQYF.

The CDR3 DNA follows: TGTGCCAGTAGTATCGGATTCGGGGGACGAGCGAACACCTACGAGCAGTACTTC. It specifies CASSIGFGGRANTYEQYF. The chain joins TRBV19 to TRBJ2-7, with TRBD2 as a possible D gene (6 bases). The V end lost 3 bases, the J end lost 2 bases, and 23 bases lay between the germline ends. CDR3 size: 18 residues. The germline CDR1 and CDR2 sequences are LNHDA and SQIVND (reference sequence).

The rearrangement joins TRBV13 to TRBJ2-5; TRBD1 matches at 7 bases. J was trimmed by 4 bases and V by 5 bases; bases with no gene match: 16. Germline V CDR1 and CDR2: PRHDT, FYEKMQ (reference sequence). This CDR3 comprises 17 residues. The CDR3 loop is CASSARTGRTYRETQYF. DNA for the CDR3: TGTGCCAGCAGCGCCCGGACAGGCCGGACCTATAGAGAGACCCAGTACTTC.

Only one count was recorded for this clone. J is TRBJ1-4 and V is TRBV5-4, with D hard to call. V was clipped by 2 bases and J by 10 bases, with 12 bases between them. The CDR3 spans 13 residues. Germline V gene lookup returns CDR1 SGHNT and CDR2 YYREEE (reference sequence). The CDR3, as DNA: TGTGCCAGCAGCTTTGGGAGCGTCGGAAAACTGTTTTTT. Its translation is CASSFGSVGKLFF.

The rearrangement joins TRBV13 to TRBJ2-6, with D possibly TRBD1 on 6 matching bases. With 5 bases removed from V and 4 bases from J, the gap between germline ends came to 18 bases. The CDR3 has 17 amino acids. In germline, CDR1 is PRHDT, CDR2 FYEKMQ (reference sequence). The CDR3 coding sequence is TGTGCCAGCAGCCTTGGGGGCAGTCCCCAGGGGGCCAACGTCCTGACTTTC. This encodes CASSLGGSPQGANVLTF.

The J gene is TRBJ1-5, the V gene TRBV5-8; TRBD1 matches 9 bases. The length of the CDR3 is 15 residues. The V and J ends lost 4 bases and 4 bases, in that order; junction bases with no gene match: 6. Germline V CDR1 and CDR2: SGHTS, YDEGEE. This CDR3 reads CASSDGTGRNQPQHF. The CDR3 nucleotides read TGTGCCAGCAGCGATGGGACAGGGAGGAATCAGCCCCAGCATTTT.

The V gene is TRBV10-1, the J gene TRBJ1-1, with D hard to call. The length of the CDR3 is 15 residues. V lost 3 bases to trimming and J lost 4 bases, with 15 bases between them. Germline V gene data show CDR1 as WNHNN and CDR2 as SYGVQD (reference sequence). The CDR3 DNA sequence: TGCGCCAGCAGTGACCATCGTACAGATGGCACTGAAGCTTTCTTT. It encodes CASSDHRTDGTEAFF.